This is a list of T cell receptor beta chains from one sample in a study of blood T cell repertoires in COVID-19. The protocol was immunoSEQ multiplex PCR, while the TCRdb copy is restricted to in-frame clones and leaves out a portion. This sample has some 300,000 clones, with roughly 91% found just once. What was sequenced was PBMCs or T cells enriched from blood (not recorded which). The receptors here all came from a woman aged 55-70 years in a cohort exposed to, infected with or recovered from COVID-19 (not recorded which). Each CDR3 is given with its conserved first and last residue. D genes are given only for firm matches. Expanded clones get a size class; other rows say once, few or many, or leave the size out.

J: TRBJ2-3
V: TRBV11-2
D: NA
size: once
DNA: TGTGCCAGCAGCTTGGCGAGTGGGAGAGGAGATACGCAGTATTTT
CDR3: CASSLASGRGDTQYF

J: TRBJ1-5
V: TRBV19
D: NA
size: NA
DNA: TGTGCCAGTAGTCCGAACCCTCCGGGTAGCAATCAGCCCCAGCATTTT
CDR3: CASSPNPPGSNQPQHF

J: TRBJ2-1
V: TRBV5-6
D: NA
size: NA
DNA: TGTGCCAGCAGCTTGGTAGCGGTGAGGTACAATGAGCAGTTCTTC
CDR3: CASSLVAVRYNEQFF

J: TRBJ2-1
V: TRBV7-9
D: TRBD2
size: NA
DNA: TGTGCCAGCAGCGCAGGACTAGCGGGAGAAGATGAGCAGTTCTTC
CDR3: CASSAGLAGEDEQFF

J: TRBJ1-2
V: TRBV30
D: TRBD1
size: NA
DNA: TGTGCCTGGACTCCACGGACAGGCCGTTACTATGGCTACACCTTC
CDR3: CAWTPRTGRYYGYTF

J: TRBJ2-5
V: TRBV5-8
D: TRBD2
size: once
DNA: TGTGCCAGCAGTCTTGGGACTAGCGGAACCCAAGAGACCCAGTACTTC
CDR3: CASSLGTSGTQETQYF

J: TRBJ2-5
V: TRBV2
D: TRBD1
size: NA
DNA: TGTGCCAGCAGGACCGGGACAGGGGGGAGAGAGACCCAGTACTTC
CDR3: CASRTGTGGRETQYF

J: TRBJ1-1
V: TRBV30
D: NA
size: few
DNA: TGTGCCTGGAAGAGAGGGGGAAGTGCTTTCTTT
CDR3: CAWKRGGSAFF

J: TRBJ1-1
V: TRBV7-2
D: TRBD1
size: NA
DNA: TGTGCCAGCAGCTTCGCGGGACAGGGGAACACTGAAGCTTTCTTT
CDR3: CASSFAGQGNTEAFF

J: TRBJ2-7
V: TRBV10-3
D: TRBD2
size: NA
DNA: TGTGCCATCAGCGGGACTAGCGGGAGAACCGAGCAGTACTTC
CDR3: CAISGTSGRTEQYF

J: TRBJ2-7
V: TRBV5-1
D: TRBD2
size: NA
DNA: TGCGCCAGCAGCACACGGACTAGCGGGAGTCTTTCCTACGAGCAGTACTTC
CDR3: CASSTRTSGSLSYEQYF

J: TRBJ2-1
V: TRBV7-6
D: TRBD2
size: once
DNA: TGTGCCAGCAGCTTACTCCCCTTCCTAGCGGGAGATTTGTCGGACAATGAGCAGTTCTTC
CDR3: CASSLLPFLAGDLSDNEQFF

J: TRBJ2-3
V: TRBV4-1
D: NA
size: few
DNA: TGCGCCAGCAGCCATCCCAGAACAGATACGCAGTATTTT
CDR3: CASSHPRTDTQYF

J: TRBJ2-1
V: TRBV9
D: TRBD1
size: NA
DNA: TGTGCCAGCAGCGTATTAGGGACAGGGACCTCCAATGAGCAGTTCTTC
CDR3: CASSVLGTGTSNEQFF

J: TRBJ2-1
V: TRBV4-2
D: NA
size: NA
DNA: TGTGCCAGCAGTCCTTGGAGCTCCTACAATGAGCAGTTCTTC
CDR3: CASSPWSSYNEQFF

J: TRBJ2-2
V: TRBV2
D: NA
size: NA
DNA: TGTGCCAGCAGTCTGGACAGGAACACCGGGGAGCTGTTTTTT
CDR3: CASSLDRNTGELFF

J: TRBJ1-1
V: TRBV15
D: NA
size: NA
DNA: TGTGCCACCAGCAGAGATATACAGTTGAACACTGAAGCTTTCTTT
CDR3: CATSRDIQLNTEAFF

J: TRBJ1-1
V: TRBV4-2
D: TRBD1
size: NA
DNA: TGTGCCAGCAGCCACATTGACAGGGCGAACACTGAAGCTTTCTTT
CDR3: CASSHIDRANTEAFF

J: TRBJ2-2
V: TRBV7-7
D: NA
size: many
DNA: TGTGCTAGCAGCCCGTCGGGGGTGGCGGCCGGGGAGCTGTTTTTT
CDR3: CASSPSGVAAGELFF

J: TRBJ2-1
V: TRBV5-4
D: TRBD2
size: NA
DNA: TGTGCCAGCAGCACCCTTCTAGCGGGAGTTGAGCAGTTCTTC
CDR3: CASSTLLAGVEQFF

J: TRBJ1-2
V: TRBV7-2
D: NA
size: few
DNA: TGTGCCAGCAGCTTAGGGCCGGGCTATGGCTACACCTTC
CDR3: CASSLGPGYGYTF

J: TRBJ2-1
V: TRBV18
D: NA
size: NA
DNA: TGTGCCAGCTCACCAAACGGGGTTGAGCAGTTCTTC
CDR3: CASSPNGVEQFF

J: TRBJ1-4
V: TRBV18
D: NA
size: NA
DNA: TGTGCCAGCTCACCACCGGTACAGGGTAACGAAAAACTGTTTTTT
CDR3: CASSPPVQGNEKLFF

J: TRBJ1-2
V: TRBV28
D: TRBD1
size: NA
DNA: TGTGCCAGCAGTGGGACAGGGCTTAACTATGGCTACACCTTC
CDR3: CASSGTGLNYGYTF

J: TRBJ1-6
V: TRBV5-1
D: NA
size: NA
DNA: TGCGCCAGCAGCTTGGACAGGAGTAATTCACCCCTCCACTTT
CDR3: CASSLDRSNSPLHF

J: TRBJ2-7
V: TRBV2
D: TRBD1
size: NA
DNA: TGTGCCAGCAGTTTGACAGGGTCCTCCTACGAGCAGTACTTC
CDR3: CASSLTGSSYEQYF

J: TRBJ2-7
V: TRBV7-9
D: TRBD2
size: few
DNA: TGTGCCAGCAGCTTTTCTAGCGGGAGCTACGAGCAGTACTTC
CDR3: CASSFSSGSYEQYF

J: TRBJ1-1
V: TRBV28
D: NA
size: NA
DNA: TGTGCCAGCAGTTTGTCCGGTGGTACCACTGAAGCTTTCTTT
CDR3: CASSLSGGTTEAFF

J: TRBJ1-1
V: TRBV4-2
D: TRBD1
size: NA
DNA: TGTGCCAGCAGCCAAGGGGACAGTTTTACTGAAGCTTTCTTT
CDR3: CASSQGDSFTEAFF

J: TRBJ1-2
V: TRBV7-3
D: NA
size: NA
DNA: TGTGCCAGCAGCTTAACCCGGGACATGGGTTATGGCTACACCTTC
CDR3: CASSLTRDMGYGYTF

J: TRBJ1-5
V: TRBV27
D: NA
size: once
DNA: TGTGCCAGCAGTGCGAGGGGGTTACGTAATCAGCCCCAGCATTTT
CDR3: CASSARGLRNQPQHF

J: TRBJ2-2
V: TRBV28
D: NA
size: once
DNA: TGTGCCAGCAGTTTATCGGACTACCTAGACACCGGGGAGCTGTTTTTT
CDR3: CASSLSDYLDTGELFF

J: TRBJ2-4
V: TRBV12-5
D: NA
size: once
DNA: TGTGCTAGTGCGGTCGGTTCCATAAACATTCAGTACTTC
CDR3: CASAVGSINIQYF

J: TRBJ2-7
V: TRBV5-1
D: NA
size: NA
DNA: TGCGCCAGCACTACTAGCACCCTTAACTACGAGCAGTACTTC
CDR3: CASTTSTLNYEQYF

J: TRBJ1-4
V: TRBV4-3
D: NA
size: NA
DNA: TGCGCCAGCAGTTCAGGGTGGGATGAAAAACTGTTTTTT
CDR3: CASSSGWDEKLFF

J: TRBJ2-7
V: TRBV5-4
D: TRBD1
size: NA
DNA: TGTGCCAGCACCCGGGACAGGGGGCTTAAAGAGCAGTACTTC
CDR3: CASTRDRGLKEQYF

J: TRBJ1-4
V: TRBV21-1
D: NA
size: NA
DNA: TGTGCCAGCAGCAAAGCACAGACGTTTAATGAAAAACTGTTTTTT
CDR3: CASSKAQTFNEKLFF

J: TRBJ1-4
V: TRBV5-4
D: TRBD1
size: NA
DNA: TGTGCCAGCAGCTTGGCCGAAAACAGGGGTGGTGAAAAACTGTTTTTT
CDR3: CASSLAENRGGEKLFF

J: TRBJ2-1
V: TRBV19
D: TRBD2
size: NA
DNA: TGTGCCAGTAGACGATCCCTAGCGGCCTCCTACAATGAGCAGTTCTTC
CDR3: CASRRSLAASYNEQFF

J: TRBJ2-3
V: TRBV5-1
D: TRBD2
size: NA
DNA: TGCGCCAGCAGCGAGATCGGGGGGAGGTCAGATACGCAGTATTTT
CDR3: CASSEIGGRSDTQYF

J: TRBJ1-3
V: TRBV6-5
D: NA
size: NA
DNA: TGTGCCTTACAGAAGCGGGGTGGAAACACCATATATTTT
CDR3: CALQKRGGNTIYF

J: TRBJ1-6
V: TRBV18
D: TRBD1
size: NA
DNA: TGTGCCAGCACTCTACAGGGGTCGGATTCACCCCTCCACTTT
CDR3: CASTLQGSDSPLHF

J: TRBJ2-1
V: TRBV5-8
D: TRBD2
size: NA
DNA: TGTGCCAGCAGCTTGAGGAGCGGGAGGCTCTATGAGCAGTTCTTC
CDR3: CASSLRSGRLYEQFF

J: TRBJ2-7
V: TRBV5-1
D: TRBD1
size: NA
DNA: TGCGCCAGCAGCTTGGAACAGGGGTGGTACGAGCAGTACTTC
CDR3: CASSLEQGWYEQYF

J: TRBJ2-3
V: TRBV6-6
D: TRBD2
size: NA
DNA: TGTGCCAGCAGAACGGGGGGTAGCACAGATACGCAGTATTTT
CDR3: CASRTGGSTDTQYF

J: TRBJ2-2
V: TRBV28
D: NA
size: NA
DNA: TGTGCCAGCACCCGATGGCCGATTAACACCGGGGAGCTGTTTTTT
CDR3: CASTRWPINTGELFF

J: TRBJ2-7
V: TRBV28
D: TRBD2
size: NA
DNA: TGTGCCAGCAGTTTCCATCGTAGCGGGAGTGGTGAGCAGTACTTC
CDR3: CASSFHRSGSGEQYF

J: TRBJ2-3
V: TRBV7-2
D: TRBD2
size: NA
DNA: TGTGCCAGCAGCCCGATGGGAGCGGGGGGGACAGATACGCAGTATTTT
CDR3: CASSPMGAGGTDTQYF

J: TRBJ1-2
V: TRBV5-6
D: TRBD1
size: once
DNA: TGTGCCAGCAGCCATCGACCGGGACAGGGGCCTTTCCGTGGCTACACCTTC
CDR3: CASSHRPGQGPFRGYTF

J: TRBJ2-2
V: TRBV24-1
D: TRBD1
size: NA
DNA: TGTGCCACCAGTGACCCACCCGGGACAGGGACCACCGGGGAGCTGTTTTTT
CDR3: CATSDPPGTGTTGELFF

J: TRBJ2-7
V: TRBV7-2
D: TRBD2
size: NA
DNA: TGTGCCAGCAGCTTAGCGGTAGCGGGAGCCCGCTACGAGCAGTACTTC
CDR3: CASSLAVAGARYEQYF

J: TRBJ2-3
V: TRBV24-1
D: TRBD2
size: once
DNA: TGTGCCACCAGTGATGGGGCTAGCGGGAGGGGCACAGATACGCAGTATTTT
CDR3: CATSDGASGRGTDTQYF

J: TRBJ2-5
V: TRBV4-1
D: TRBD2
size: NA
DNA: TGCGCCAGCAGCCGGCTAGCGGGACTCGAGACCCAGTACTTC
CDR3: CASSRLAGLETQYF

J: TRBJ1-1
V: TRBV19
D: NA
size: few
DNA: TGTGCCAGTAAGAGGGAGGGGCCGAACACTGAAGCTTTCTTT
CDR3: CASKREGPNTEAFF